Listed below are T cell receptor beta chains from one sample, sequenced in a study of shared T cell receptors in the human thymus. The data were produced by immunoSEQ multiplex PCR, yet TCRdb's version contains in-frame clones alone and is incomplete. Here the sample spans 640,000 or so clones, 87% being singletons. The same sample was also studied in work on human thymus T cells.

Sample: thymocytes. These receptors originate from a boy under two years old with a congenital heart defect. Each CDR3 is given with its conserved first and last residue. The order of the fields is V gene, clone size, J gene, D gene, CDR3 protein, CDR3 DNA. D genes are given only for firm matches. For some rows the clone size is stated as once, few or many, or as a class when expanded; others skip it.

v_call: TRBV4-3; clone_size: .; j_call: TRBJ2-1; d_call: .; cdr3_aa: CASSQDHFPSREQFF; cdr3_nt: TGCGCCAGCAGCCAAGATCACTTCCCTAGCAGGGAGCAGTTCTTC
v_call: TRBV7-2; clone_size: once; j_call: TRBJ2-7; d_call: TRBD2; cdr3_aa: CASSLGLAGGTYEQYF; cdr3_nt: TGTGCCAGCAGCTTAGGACTAGCGGGAGGCACCTACGAGCAGTACTTC
v_call: TRBV19; clone_size: once; j_call: TRBJ2-2; d_call: .; cdr3_aa: CASSIRLADTGELFF; cdr3_nt: TGTGCCAGTAGTATTCGGTTAGCGGACACCGGGGAGCTGTTTTTT
v_call: TRBV30; clone_size: .; j_call: TRBJ1-1; d_call: .; cdr3_aa: CAWSVGPLTEAFF; cdr3_nt: TGTGCCTGGAGTGTCGGTCCCCTCACTGAAGCTTTCTTT
v_call: TRBV5-1; clone_size: .; j_call: TRBJ1-2; d_call: .; cdr3_aa: CASSQGTLENYGYTF; cdr3_nt: TGCGCCAGCAGCCAAGGGACACTTGAAAACTATGGCTACACCTTC
v_call: TRBV29-1; clone_size: .; j_call: TRBJ2-7; d_call: TRBD1; cdr3_aa: CSVAGTGEKNEQYF; cdr3_nt: TGCAGCGTCGCCGGGACAGGGGAAAAAAACGAGCAGTACTTC
v_call: TRBV6-5; clone_size: .; j_call: TRBJ1-5; d_call: .; cdr3_aa: CASSFSGEDQPQHF; cdr3_nt: TGTGCCAGCAGTTTTTCAGGGGAAGATCAGCCCCAGCATTTT
v_call: TRBV27; clone_size: .; j_call: TRBJ1-1; d_call: .; cdr3_aa: CASSRDTSSTEAFF; cdr3_nt: TGTGCCAGCAGCCGGGACACCTCGAGCACTGAAGCTTTCTTT
v_call: TRBV6-5; clone_size: .; j_call: TRBJ1-2; d_call: .; cdr3_aa: CASSYSLQGYGYTF; cdr3_nt: TGTGCCAGCAGTTACAGTCTCCAGGGCTATGGCTACACCTTC
v_call: TRBV20-1; clone_size: .; j_call: TRBJ1-1; d_call: .; cdr3_aa: CSATVEAFF; cdr3_nt: TGCAGTGCTACCGTTGAAGCTTTCTTT
v_call: TRBV7-8; clone_size: .; j_call: TRBJ1-2; d_call: .; cdr3_aa: CASSSNRGASGYTF; cdr3_nt: TGTGCCAGCAGCTCCAACCGAGGCGCGTCTGGCTACACCTTC
v_call: TRBV28; clone_size: .; j_call: TRBJ2-2; d_call: .; cdr3_aa: CASSPQTGERTGELFF; cdr3_nt: TGTGCCAGCAGTCCACAGACGGGGGAGAGGACCGGGGAGCTGTTTTTT
v_call: TRBV30; clone_size: .; j_call: TRBJ2-7; d_call: TRBD2; cdr3_aa: CAWRAPIYSERDSYEQYF; cdr3_nt: TGTGCCTGGAGGGCACCCATCTATTCAGAGCGGGATAGCTACGAGCAGTACTTC
v_call: TRBV11-2; clone_size: .; j_call: TRBJ2-7; d_call: .; cdr3_aa: CASSLDRDYEQYF; cdr3_nt: TGTGCCAGCAGCTTAGACAGGGACTACGAGCAGTACTTC
v_call: TRBV29-1; clone_size: .; j_call: TRBJ2-2; d_call: TRBD2; cdr3_aa: CSVGRTREGELFF; cdr3_nt: TGCAGCGTTGGGCGGACTAGGGAAGGGGAGCTGTTTTTT
v_call: TRBV7-2; clone_size: .; j_call: TRBJ1-1; d_call: .; cdr3_aa: CASSFLHRNTEAFF; cdr3_nt: TGTGCCAGCAGCTTCCTCCACAGGAACACTGAAGCTTTCTTT
v_call: TRBV7-2; clone_size: once; j_call: TRBJ2-3; d_call: .; cdr3_aa: CASSLIPAEPEGRWDTQYF; cdr3_nt: TGTGCCAGCAGCTTAATTCCAGCGGAACCGGAAGGGAGGTGGGATACGCAGTATTTT
v_call: TRBV4-1; clone_size: .; j_call: TRBJ2-7; d_call: TRBD2; cdr3_aa: CASSQGGAGTSGNYEQYF; cdr3_nt: TGCGCCAGCAGCCAAGGTGGAGCCGGGACTAGCGGGAATTACGAGCAGTACTTC
v_call: TRBV5-6; clone_size: .; j_call: TRBJ2-7; d_call: TRBD2; cdr3_aa: CASSSEKRGSAYEQYF; cdr3_nt: TGTGCCAGCAGCTCTGAAAAGCGGGGATCCGCCTACGAGCAGTATTTC